This T cell receptor (beta chain) was retrieved from a study of control samples from healthy donors and cancer patients. CDR1 and CDR2 (germline): SEHNR, FQNEAQ (reference sequence). Germline trimming cut 3 bases from V and 11 bases from J; bases unmatched to any gene: 3. The CDR3 has 11 amino acids. Measured with immunoSEQ multiplex PCR; TCRdb has only the in-frame clones, and not every one. Of about 100,000 clones listed, roughly 87% were seen once; the top ten hold over 15%. Sequences were obtained from blood. The receptor's source is a woman aged 50 to 65 in good health. The V gene is TRBV7-9, the J gene TRBJ1-1, with 7 bases aligning to TRBD1. The chain's CDR3 is CASSFQGDAFF. In DNA form, the CDR3 reads TGTGCCAGCAGCTTCCAGGGGGATGCTTTCTTT.